Below are 10 T cell receptor beta chains sequenced from a single sample in a study of CD8 T cells in Susac syndrome. After extraction with the RNeasy kit, about 0.45 to 1 ug of the RNA was reverse transcribed using random hexamers. Each CDR3 protein is one row after TCRdb ran MiXCR on the immunoSEQ multiplex PCR reads. The sample has tens of thousands of distinct CDR3 sequences; roughly nine tenths are singletons. Sequenced sample: CD8+ T cells from PBMCs. The origin of the receptors is a human donor in good health.

The CDR3 DNA is TGTGCCAGCAGAGAAGCGGGGTCGGTTGGCTACACCTTC. Translation gives CASREAGSVGYTF. The gene calls are TRBV7-9 and TRBJ1-2; no firm D call. Trimming removed 6 bases at V and 7 bases at J, with 15 bases between. The CDR3 covers 13 residues. From germline, CDR1 is SEHNR and CDR2 FQNEAQ (reference sequence).

The rearrangement uses TRBV7-8 and TRBJ2-2; 10 positions agree with TRBD1. This CDR3 has 16 amino acids. From germline, CDR1 is SGHVS and CDR2 FQNEAQ. Trimming at V came to 8 bases and at J to 8 bases, leaving 14 bases not matched to a gene. The CDR3 region has the DNA TGTGCCAGCCAATCACCGGGACAGGGGATTAGGGGGGAGCTGTTTTTT. Amino acids: CASQSPGQGIRGELFF.

A single count supports this clonotype. The rearrangement links TRBV7-9 to TRBJ2-7, with no clear D. V shed 5 bases and J shed 0 bases, with 14 bases lying between them. CDR1 and CDR2 (germline): SEHNR, FQNEAQ (reference sequence). This CDR3 is 15 amino acids long. The chain's CDR3 is CASSPKGYYSYEQYF. CDR3 DNA: TGTGCCAGCAGCCCGAAGGGCTATTACTCCTACGAGCAGTACTTC.

The chain has TRBV14 and TRBJ2-1; 9 bases fit TRBD1. The V gene's germline CDR1 is SGHDN and CDR2 FVKESK. The CDR3 runs 16 residues. J lost 1 base, V lost 4 bases, and 5 bases had no gene match. Here the CDR3 reads CASSRRQGESYNEQFF. The DNA of the CDR3 is TGTGCCAGCAGCCGGAGACAGGGGGAGTCCTACAATGAGCAGTTCTTC.

J is TRBJ1-2 and V is TRBV5-4; D remains ambiguous. The CDR3 sequence is 13 residues long. Germline V gene sequence: CDR1 SGHNT, CDR2 YYREEE (reference sequence). Trimming pared 2 bases from V and 3 bases from J, leaving 8 bases between. This chain's CDR3 is CASSLTEDYGYTF. For the CDR3, the DNA is TGTGCCAGCAGCTTAACAGAGGACTATGGCTACACCTTC.

The chain has TRBV2 and TRBJ1-2; 10 bases match TRBD1. This CDR3 has 15 residues. The germline V gene has CDR1 SNHLY and CDR2 FYNNEI. J was trimmed by 6 bases and V by 1 base; bases with no gene match: 5. For the CDR3, the DNA is TGTGCCAGCAGTGAAGGGGGACAGGGGCATGATGGCTACACCTTC. It specifies CASSEGGQGHDGYTF.

The chain links TRBV28 to TRBJ1-1; D possibly corresponds to TRBD1 (5 bases). The CDR3 has 15 amino acids. Trimming took off 4 bases at V and 2 bases at J, with 14 bases between the two ends. Germline lookup yields CDR1 MDHEN and CDR2 SYDVKM. The CDR3 here is CASSYGDDSNTEAFF. The CDR3 DNA reads as TGTGCCAGCAGTTACGGGGACGACAGCAACACTGAAGCTTTCTTT.

The genes are TRBV27 and TRBJ2-7, with D unclear. There are 12 residues in the CDR3. The germline V gene encodes CDR1 MNHEY and CDR2 SMNVEV (reference sequence). V gave up 5 bases and J gave up 7 bases, with 12 bases separating them. The chain's CDR3 is CASSPWTGEQYF. CDR3 sequence (DNA): TGTGCCAGCAGTCCATGGACCGGGGAGCAGTACTTC.

The table lists this clonotype with a count of one. The rearrangement uses TRBV6-5 and TRBJ2-1; D gene uncertain. V lost 5 bases to trimming and J lost 7 bases, with 9 bases between them. The CDR3 totals 12 residues. Germline lookup yields CDR1 MNHEY and CDR2 SVGAGI. CDR3: CASSVPSNEQFF. CDR3 DNA sequence: TGTGCCAGCAGTGTCCCTTCGAATGAGCAGTTCTTC.

The chain carries TRBV3-1 and TRBJ2-3, with 13 positions matching TRBD2. Germline V CDR1 and CDR2: LGHDT, YNNKEL (reference sequence). V was pared by 0 bases and J by 5 bases, with 8 bases of the junction left unmatched. This CDR3 is built from 18 residues. The CDR3 sequence is CASSQDPGRLAGGDTQYF. DNA of the CDR3: TGTGCCAGCAGCCAAGACCCCGGACGACTAGCGGGGGGAGATACGCAGTATTTT.